The clone carrying this TCR beta chain has only one observation. Data came from immunoSEQ multiplex PCR; TCRdb stores just in-frame clones and leaves some out. Seen here are roughly 70,000 clones, just over 90% observed once, and the top ten hold about 0.66%. These data come from a study of stem cell transplantation in POMP-related autoinflammatory disease. Study in general: The study hypothesized thymoproteasome defects skew the TRB repertoire via impaired CD8+ selection. Pre-transplant patients had naive-skewed CD4+ T cells and few CD8+ T cells.

Trimming took 5 bases from V and 4 from J; bases not matched to a gene: 5. CDR1 and CDR2 from the germline V gene are MNHEY and SVGAGI. The CDR3 is made up of 14 amino acids. PRAID featured prominent immunodeficiency. The clonotype originates from a human patient with POMP-related autoinflammation and immune dysregulation (PRAID). Some T cells may be transferred from the graft donor. Sequencing used CD4+ T cells from PBMCs, obtained after stem cell transplantation. This chain uses TRBV6-5 with TRBJ1-2; 9 nucleotides agree with TRBD1. CDR3 in amino acids: CASSTGGLPYGYTF. The CDR3 nucleotides read TGTGCCAGCAGTACAGGGGGCCTCCCCTATGGCTACACCTTC.